A single sample gave rise to the 16 T cell receptor beta chains below, sequenced in a study of blood T cell repertoires in COVID-19. TCRdb's table, derived via immunoSEQ multiplex PCR, lists solely in-frame clones and lacks some. The sample has roughly 140,000 clones, about 83% seen once. The specimen sequenced was peripheral blood. The receptors shown here come from a woman between 35 and 50 years old with acute or convalescent COVID-19.

This chain uses TRBV28 with TRBJ1-4; D not resolved. V was trimmed by 8 bases and J by 3 bases, leaving 13 bases between them. Germline V gene lookup returns CDR1 MDHEN and CDR2 SYDVKM. The CDR3 is 14 residues long. The CDR3 nucleotides read TGTGCCAGCGCGGAGGTATACCCTAATGAAAAACTGTTTTTT. Its translation: CASAEVYPNEKLFF.

The chain carries TRBV7-6 and TRBJ2-3; 7 positions match TRBD2. V lost 5 bases to trimming and J lost 4 bases; unmatched junction nucleotides: 12. Germline-derived CDR1 and CDR2 are SGHVS and FNYEAQ. CDR3 size: 16 residues. CDR3 residues: CASSPRVGRGADTQYF. The CDR3 DNA reads TGTGCCAGCAGCCCCAGAGTAGGGAGGGGCGCAGATACGCAGTATTTT.

Only one count was recorded for this clone. This chain connects TRBV5-1 to TRBJ2-1, with TRBD2 matching over 8 bases. CDR1 and CDR2 from the germline V gene are SGHRS and YFSETQ. Unmatched junction bases numbered 7, after V lost 0 bases and J lost 2 bases. The CDR3 consists of 17 residues. The CDR3 coding sequence is TGCGCCAGCAGCTTGGTCGCGGGGGGCTCTCCCTACAATGAGCAGTTCTTC. It encodes CASSLVAGGSPYNEQFF.

The chain combines TRBV2 with TRBJ1-2; 10 bases are shared with TRBD1. Germline V gene data show CDR1 as SNHLY and CDR2 as FYNNEI. Trimming took 5 bases from V and 6 from J; bases not matched to a gene: 6. There are 14 residues in the CDR3. The chain's CDR3 is CASSTGTGVDGYTF. The DNA for the CDR3 is TGTGCCAGCAGTACCGGGACAGGGGTGGATGGCTACACCTTC.

V is TRBV4-3 and J is TRBJ1-6, with a tentative D call TRBD1 (6 bases). In germline, CDR1 is LGHNA, CDR2 YSLEER. V was clipped by 1 base and J by 6 bases, with 16 bases between them. The CDR3 has 17 residues. CDR3 residues: CASSQGGGRLPNSPLHF. In nucleotides, the CDR3 is TGCGCCAGCAGCCAAGGGGGGGGGCGTTTGCCTAATTCACCCCTCCACTTT.

This clone appeared a single time. The J gene is TRBJ2-2, the V gene TRBV7-3, with 13 positions matching TRBD2. The junction had 6 bases not matched to a gene; V was cut back by 5 bases and J by 6 bases. The germline V gene has CDR1 SGHTA and CDR2 FQGTGA. This CDR3 has 16 amino acids. CDR3 nucleotides: TGTGCCAGCAGCCGCACTAGCGGGAGGGCGTCCGGGGAGCTGTTTTTT. Its protein product is CASSRTSGRASGELFF.

The rearrangement uses TRBV28 and TRBJ1-1, with D unresolved. CDR1 MDHEN and CDR2 SYDVKM come from the germline V gene. Trimming removed 9 bases at V and 5 bases at J, with 16 bases between. The CDR3 sequence is 13 residues long. CDR3 sequence reads: CASWRGLGTEAFF. Written as DNA, the CDR3 is TGTGCCAGTTGGAGAGGGCTGGGTACTGAAGCTTTCTTT.

The chain employs TRBV3-1 (or the pseudogene TRBV3-2) and TRBJ2-2, with D hard to call. The CDR3 covers 16 residues. The V gene's germline CDR1 is LGHDT and CDR2 YNNKEL (reference sequence). The V end was cut by 3 bases, the J end by 0 bases, with 11 bases between. In DNA, the CDR3 is TGTGCCAGCAGCCACCCCTCTCCCCCGAACACCGGGGAGCTGTTTTTT. It encodes CASSHPSPPNTGELFF.

This clone was detected a few times. The J gene is TRBJ1-2, the V gene TRBV18, with TRBD1 identical over 9 bases. V was pared by 5 bases and J by 2 bases, with 6 bases of the junction left unmatched. Germline CDR1 KGHSH, CDR2 LQKENI. CDR3 length: 15 residues. CDR3 sequence: CASSFGQGRNYGYTF. CDR3 sequence (DNA): TGTGCCAGCTCATTCGGACAGGGGCGAAACTATGGCTACACCTTC.

This chain joins TRBV19 and TRBJ1-2; 11 nucleotides agree with TRBD1. The CDR3 contains 15 residues. The J segment lost 3 bases and the V segment lost 5 bases, leaving 5 bases of the junction unmatched. Germline values: CDR1 LNHDA, CDR2 SQIVND (reference sequence). DNA for the CDR3: TGTGCCAGTAGTCCCAGGGACAGGGGGGACTATGGCTACACCTTC. Amino acid sequence: CASSPRDRGDYGYTF. Full variable domain (remainder filled in from reference TRBV19 and TRBJ1-2): DGGITQSPKYLFRKEGQNVTLSCEQNLNHDAMYWYRQDPGQGLRLIYYSQIVNDFQKGDIAEGYSVSREKKESFPLTVTSAQKNPTAFYLCASSPRDRGDYGYTFGSGTRLTVV.

This clone has a single count. The rearrangement joins TRBV7-2 to TRBJ1-2, with TRBD1 matching 9 bases. V dropped 0 bases and J dropped 0; count of bases not matched to a gene: 20. The germline V gene has CDR1 SGHTA and CDR2 FQGNSA. The CDR3 is 22 residues long. For the CDR3, the DNA is TGTGCCAGCAGCTTAGCGCCATCCATCTGGCGGGACAGGGAAGGGTCTAACTATGGCTACACCTTC. Translating gives CASSLAPSIWRDREGSNYGYTF.

V gene TRBV7-9 combines with J gene TRBJ2-7, with 9 nucleotides matching TRBD1. Germline loops: CDR1 SEHNR, CDR2 FQNEAQ (reference sequence). After removal of 1 base from V and 2 bases from J, the junction contained 3 bases not matched to a gene. This CDR3 has 15 residues. In DNA form, the CDR3 reads TGTGCCAGCAGCTTAGTTGGACAGGGGACCTACGAGCAGTACTTC. This gives the protein CASSLVGQGTYEQYF.

Comment on this clone: A read error may account for a junction end that differs from germline. Distinct nucleotide sequences in the sample also encode this CDR3. The V call is TRBV7-3, the J call TRBJ1-1; D is undetermined. This CDR3 region has 13 residues. Germline V gene sequence: CDR1 SGHTA, CDR2 FQGTGA. CDR3 residues: CASSSRRNTEAFF. The CDR3 DNA follows: TGTGCCAGCAGCAGCCGGAGGAACACTGAGGCTTTCTTT.

The rearrangement links TRBV6-5 to TRBJ1-2; D gene uncertain. This CDR3 spans 11 amino acids. The germline V gene encodes CDR1 MNHEY and CDR2 SVGAGI. V lost 9 bases and J lost 0, with 5 bases in between. CDR3 in amino acids: CASFANYGYTF. The CDR3 nucleotides are TGTGCCAGTTTCGCTAACTATGGCTACACCTTC.

V usage is TRBV6-5 and J usage is TRBJ2-2; possible D gene TRBD2, 7 bases. Germline CDR1 MNHEY, CDR2 SVGAGI. V lost 1 base to trimming and J lost 1 base, with 10 bases between them. CDR3 size: 16 residues. CDR3 protein: CASSYWGGLNTGELFF. The CDR3 bases are TGTGCCAGCAGTTACTGGGGGGGCTTGAACACCGGGGAGCTGTTTTTT.

The chain recombines TRBV10-3 with TRBJ1-6; a weak D match, TRBD1 (5 bases). CDR3 size: 16 residues. CDR1 is ENHRY and CDR2 is SYGVKD in the germline V gene. The V end was cut by 2 bases, the J end by 7 bases, with 15 bases between. The CDR3 reads CAISELGQGGNSPLHF. CDR3 DNA sequence: TGTGCCATCAGTGAGCTCGGGCAGGGAGGCAATTCACCCCTCCACTTT.